These T cell receptor beta chains were read from a single sample in a study of blood T cells in healthy people across ages. TCRdb re-called the 5' RACE reads through MiXCR, storing one row per CDR3 protein. The table lists 1.5 million to 2 million distinct CDR3 sequences, roughly 27% of them singletons. Sequencing used blood. Receptor source: a woman aged 25 to 39 in good health. Both conserved end residues are part of each CDR3. D genes are given only for firm matches. The listing skips clone size in some rows; elsewhere it reads once, few, many or a size class.

D gene,V gene,J gene,clone size,CDR3 DNA,CDR3 protein
-,TRBV27,TRBJ1-5,many,TGTGCCACTCAGGACAAGCATAGCAATCAGCCCCAGCATTTT,CATQDKHSNQPQHF
-,TRBV11-2,TRBJ2-7,many,TGTGCCAGCAGCGACCGATACGAGCAGTACTTC,CASSDRYEQYF
TRBD1,TRBV5-1,TRBJ2-7,-,TGCGCCAGCGGCTCCGGGACAGGCTACTACGAGCAGTACTTC,CASGSGTGYYEQYF
-,TRBV6-6,TRBJ2-1,many,TGTGCCACCCGTCGGGCAGGGGAGGTAGATGAGCAGTTCTTC,CATRRAGEVDEQFF
-,TRBV20-1,TRBJ2-5,few,TGCAGGGCTACAGGAGGGTGGGAGACCCAGTACTTC,CRATGGWETQYF
TRBD2,TRBV11-2,TRBJ2-1,-,TGTGCCAGCATAGCAGCGGGGACTAACAATGAGCAGTTCTTC,CASIAAGTNNEQFF
-,TRBV7-9,TRBJ2-1,-,TGTGCCGGTAGACAGGGCGGGACCAATGAGCAGTTCTTC,CAGRQGGTNEQFF
TRBD2,TRBV20-1,TRBJ2-3,-,TGCAGTGCTACTTTAGCGGGGCACACAGATACGCAGTATTTT,CSATLAGHTDTQYF
TRBD1,TRBV20-1,TRBJ1-1,-,TGCAGTGCTAAGCGAGGGGACAGCCCCGGGACTGAAGCTTTCTTT,CSAKRGDSPGTEAFF
-,TRBV12-3/TRBV12-4,TRBJ2-7,few,TGTGCCAGCAGGCGGAACCTTCGGGACGAGCAGTACTTC,CASRRNLRDEQYF
-,TRBV29-1,TRBJ1-1,-,TGCAGCGGCGGGACTCAGGGAGGCGCTTTCTTT,CSGGTQGGAFF
TRBD2,TRBV5-1,TRBJ2-1,few,TGCACCAGCAGCTTGGAACTAGCGGTCGTTGAGCAGTTCTTC,CTSSLELAVVEQFF
-,TRBV5-1,TRBJ2-3,few,TGCGCCAGCAGCGCAAACCCGACAGTAGGGGTGCGAGATACGCAGTATTTT,CASSANPTVGVRDTQYF
TRBD2,TRBV5-1,TRBJ2-1,few,TGCGCCCGCAGCGAGGGGACTAGCGGGAGTAATGAGCAGTTCTTC,CARSEGTSGSNEQFF
-,TRBV28,TRBJ2-6,many,TGTGCCAGCAGTAACCTAAACTCTGGGGCCAACGTCCTGACTTTC,CASSNLNSGANVLTF
-,TRBV28,TRBJ2-1,few,TGTGCCAGCAGTAGGACAGTTCCGGTTAATGAGCAGTTCTTC,CASSRTVPVNEQFF
TRBD2,TRBV5-1,TRBJ2-1,-,TGCGCCAGCAGCTTGGCTATTAGCGGGGAGCAGTTCTTC,CASSLAISGEQFF
TRBD1,TRBV5-1,TRBJ1-5,-,TGCGCCAGCAGCTTGGGGGGACAGGGGAGCAATCAGCCCCAGCATTTT,CASSLGGQGSNQPQHF
-,TRBV5-1,TRBJ2-1,-,TGCGCCAGCAGCTCCAACGGTGGAGCCAATGAGCAGTTCTTC,CASSSNGGANEQFF
TRBD1,TRBV5-1,TRBJ1-2,many,TGCGCCAGCAGCTCGGGACAGGGCATATATGGCTACACCTTC,CASSSGQGIYGYTF
-,TRBV20-1,TRBJ1-2,-,TGCAGTGCGGACGGGCTGGATGGCTACACCTTC,CSADGLDGYTF
-,TRBV6-5,TRBJ1-4,-,TGTGCCAGCAGTTACTCGAGACAGGTCAGGAAACTGTTTTTT,CASSYSRQVRKLFF
-,TRBV25-1,TRBJ2-4,-,TGTGCCAGCAGTGAAGAACCAGGGCTGAACATTCAGTACTTC,CASSEEPGLNIQYF
-,TRBV10-2,TRBJ1-2,many,TGCGCCATCGAGACAGCCTATGGCTACACCTTC,CAIETAYGYTF
TRBD1,TRBV4-1,TRBJ2-5,many,TGCGCCAGCAGCCAAGGGACAGGGACGCGCGAGACCCAGTACTTC,CASSQGTGTRETQYF
-,TRBV29-1,TRBJ1-1,-,TGCAGCGTTGAAAAGAAAATGAACACTGGAGCTTTCTTT,CSVEKKMNTGAFF
-,TRBV7-6,TRBJ1-2,many,TGTGCCAGCAGCTCACTGGGTGACCACGGCGGCTACACCTTC,CASSSLGDHGGYTF
-,TRBV6-6,TRBJ2-5,once,TGTGCCAGCAGTCCAGCGAACTCAGGCTCGACCCAGTACTTC,CASSPANSGSTQYF
-,TRBV20-1,TRBJ2-3,few,TGCAGCACGGCCGGGGAAGATACGCAGTATTTT,CSTAGEDTQYF
TRBD1,TRBV12-5,TRBJ2-1,-,TGTGCTAGTGGGCCGGGACAGGGGAGTCTTGAGCAGTTCTTC,CASGPGQGSLEQFF
-,TRBV5-6,TRBJ2-1,-,TGTGCCAGCAGCTTGATGGTGTTTGGGGTAGGAAATGAGCAGTTCTTC,CASSLMVFGVGNEQFF
-,TRBV7-9,TRBJ2-5,-,TGTGCCAGCAGCTTTATGTCTGGGGGGACCCAGTACTTC,CASSFMSGGTQYF
-,TRBV20-1,TRBJ1-1,-,TGCAGTGCTAGAGATCTAGTTCAGGGGAGCACTGAAGCTTTCTTT,CSARDLVQGSTEAFF
TRBD2,TRBV20-1,TRBJ2-1,-,TGCAGTGCTAGAGACCGGACTAGCCGGAGCTCAGGCTACAATGAGCAGTTCTTC,CSARDRTSRSSGYNEQFF
TRBD1,TRBV6-5,TRBJ2-3,many,TGTGCCAGCAGACCCACCCTGGACAGGGGCACAGATACGCAGTATTTT,CASRPTLDRGTDTQYF
TRBD2,TRBV20-1,TRBJ2-1,-,TGCAGTGCTAGGTATGGGACTAGTGCCTACAATGAGCAGTTCTTC,CSARYGTSAYNEQFF
-,TRBV25-1,TRBJ2-3,few,TGTGCCAGCAGTGAATTAGCCGGTGGACGCACTGATACGCAGTATTTT,CASSELAGGRTDTQYF
-,TRBV5-5,TRBJ1-1,-,TGTGCCAGCAGCTGGGGGCAGAGAACTGAAGCTTTCTTT,CASSWGQRTEAFF
TRBD2,TRBV18,TRBJ2-4,-,TGTGCCAGCTCACCACCAAGCCTAGCGGGAGGTAAATACAATGAGCAGTACTTC,CASSPPSLAGGKYNEQYF
-,TRBV7-3,TRBJ2-4,few,TGTGCCAGCAGTTTTGGGGCCGCCCTAGGATACATTCAGTACTTC,CASSFGAALGYIQYF
-,TRBV4-3,TRBJ1-4,few,TGCGCCAGCAGCCAAGAAAGGGGAGTCAGGGGTGAAAAACTGTTTTTT,CASSQERGVRGEKLFF
-,TRBV7-2,TRBJ2-7,-,TGTGCCAGCAGCTTAGTGGGGGGCGCCGACGAGCAGTACTTC,CASSLVGGADEQYF
-,TRBV27,TRBJ1-5,many,TGTGCCAGCAGTTACCAGTCTAATAGCAATCAGCCCCAGCATTTT,CASSYQSNSNQPQHF
TRBD2,TRBV11-2,TRBJ2-1,few,TGTGCCAGCAGCTCCTCTAGCGGGAGGTCCTCAGAGTTCTTC,CASSSSSGRSSEFF
-,TRBV7-2,TRBJ1-6,-,TGTGCCAGCGGCGAGGGGGTCGCCTCACCCCTCCACTTT,CASGEGVASPLHF
TRBD1,TRBV10-3,TRBJ2-5,-,TGTGCCATCAGTGAGACAGGGGGCGCCGAGACCCAGTACTTC,CAISETGGAETQYF
TRBD1,TRBV12-3/TRBV12-4,TRBJ2-3,few,TGTGCCAGCAGTTTATTACAGGGGGCTCTAGATACGCAGTATTTT,CASSLLQGALDTQYF
-,TRBV9,TRBJ1-1,-,TGTGCCAGCAGCGTAGAGCTCGGGAGCACTGAAGCTTTCTTT,CASSVELGSTEAFF
-,TRBV7-9,TRBJ2-1,few,TGTGCCAGCAGCTTGGTTTTGAAGCGGGCAACCTACAATGAGCAGTTCTTC,CASSLVLKRATYNEQFF
TRBD1,TRBV7-8,TRBJ2-1,few,TGTGCCAGCAGGGTGGAGGGGACAGGGACTTCAGAGCAGTTCTTC,CASRVEGTGTSEQFF
TRBD1,TRBV12-3/TRBV12-4,TRBJ2-5,few,TGTGCCAGCAGTTCCGGGACAGGGGCCCAGACCCAGTACTTC,CASSSGTGAQTQYF
TRBD2,TRBV5-1,TRBJ2-5,few,TGCGCCAGCAGCATGACTAGCGGGAGTTCAGAGACCCAGTACTTC,CASSMTSGSSETQYF
TRBD2,TRBV25-1,TRBJ2-5,-,TGTGCCAGCAGTAGATACGGGGGGGCCGGTGAGACCCAGTACTTC,CASSRYGGAGETQYF
-,TRBV5-1,TRBJ1-1,-,TGCGCCAGCAGTCAGCCGGGGGCGAACACTGAAGCTTTCTTT,CASSQPGANTEAFF